The clone carrying this T cell receptor (beta chain) showed up many times. The antigen is undetermined. The germline V and J ends were trimmed by 4 bases and 0 bases, with 7 bases remaining between them. This CDR3 is built from 14 residues. The germline CDR1 and CDR2 sequences are SNHLY and FYNNEI. This sample is part of a study of identical twins. Study-level points and caveats: Weaker excess twin sharing was observed in beta out-of-frame sequences. It was cross-sectional statistical analysis, not following the same donors, that the conclusions relied on. Fewer insertions marked abundant cord blood beta clonotypes; young adult naive trended weakly, memory not at all. The study found that models underestimated out-of-frame TCR alpha sharing in monozygotic twins.

TCRdb itself ran the 5' RACE reads through MiXCR, one entry per CDR3 protein. Among 500,000 or so distinct CDR3 sequences listed, 14% were seen once. The sample also formed part of further work on yellow fever vaccine responses in identical twins.

The TCR originated in a woman under 30 in good health. The sequencing sample was made of CD4+ T cells sorted from blood. The rearrangement joins TRBV2 to TRBJ2-1, with D tentatively TRBD2 (6 bases). The CDR3 DNA follows: TGTGCCAGCAGTGTGGGGGGCTCCTACAATGAGCAGTTCTTC. Protein sequence: CASSVGGSYNEQFF.